The present T cell receptor (beta chain) was sequenced within a study of T cells in Graves' hyperthyroidism and ophthalmopathy. Study in general: Staff took peripheral blood when the initial diagnosis was made, before any treatment began.

This clonotype was recorded a few times. Its antigen is not known. Points from the study as a whole: The model foresaw ophthalmopathy a median roughly 6.6 months prior to onset. Ophthalmopathy could be told apart from stable hyperthyroidism with a 13 V-J model.

Under 3 months was the duration of disease in ophthalmopathy patients, who also had a Clinical Activity Score of at least 3 and a NOSPECS grade of at least 4. What was amplified from RNA transcripts were TCR beta CDR3 regions. HTBI primers were used for first-round RT-PCR of the TCR CDR3. A single record per CDR3 protein comes from TCRdb applying MiXCR to the multiplex PCR reads. The sample has approximately 400,000 distinct CDR3 sequences, less than 20% seen once. V was cut by 5 bases and J by 1 base, with 11 bases left in between. From germline, CDR1 is SGHAT and CDR2 FQNNGV. This CDR3 spans 14 amino acids.

Material: blood. V usage is TRBV11-2 and J usage is TRBJ2-5; D remains unclear. The TCR sequence derives from a man between 18 and 29 years old with Graves' ophthalmopathy. CDR3 sequence reads: CASSPAAFQETQYF. The CDR3 DNA reads TGTGCCAGCAGCCCGGCGGCGTTCCAAGAGACCCAGTACTTC.